These 9 T cell receptor beta chains were all obtained from the same sample, sequenced in a study of metastatic and nonmetastatic thyroid tumors. Thyroid surgery took place with no prior treatment in any patient. TCRdb redid the clone calls on the PCR reads using MiXCR. The sample contains around 18,000 clones, 29% of which appear only once. Sequencing input: tumor tissue. These receptor sequences come from a female donor with papillary thyroid cancer or a benign thyroid nodule (not recorded which). Some clones in this sample may be carry-over from other donors' samples.

The J gene is TRBJ2-1, the V gene TRBV9, with D maybe TRBD2 (5 bases). There are 16 residues in the CDR3. Trimming left V 4 bases short and J 0 bases short, with 14 bases between. Per germline, CDR1 SGDLS and CDR2 YYNGEE. The CDR3 DNA reads as TGTGCCAGCAGCAACCTCCTAGCAGTCTCCTACAATGAGCAGTTCTTC. Encoded protein: CASSNLLAVSYNEQFF.

The rearrangement links TRBV5-1 to TRBJ2-1; tentatively, D is TRBD1 (6 bases). The CDR3 sequence is 16 residues long. With 0 bases removed from V and 0 bases from J, the gap between germline ends came to 10 bases. The germline V gene has CDR1 SGHRS and CDR2 YFSETQ. CDR3 protein: CASSLGGRSSYNEQFF. The CDR3 bases are TGCGCCAGCAGCTTGGGGGGGCGTAGCTCCTACAATGAGCAGTTCTTC. The variable domain in full, completed from reference TRBV5-1 and TRBJ2-1, reads KAGVTQTPRYLIKTRGQQVTLSCSPISGHRSVSWYQQTPGQGLQFLFEYFSETQRNKGNFPGRFSGRQFSNSRSEMNVSTLELGDSALYLCASSLGGRSSYNEQFFGPGTRLTVL.

The genes are TRBV20-1 and TRBJ1-3; D may be TRBD1 (6 bases). CDR3 length: 12 amino acids. V was pared by 4 bases and J by 4 bases, with 8 bases between. Germline lookup yields CDR1 DFQATT and CDR2 SNEGSKA (reference sequence). The DNA for the CDR3 is TGCAGTGCTACCGGGACAGGAAACACCATATATTTT. This sequence encodes CSATGTGNTIYF.

This rearrangement joins TRBV20-1 to TRBJ2-7; tentatively, D is TRBD1 or TRBD2 (6 bases each). V lost 6 bases and J lost 3, with 9 bases in between. This CDR3 is built from 11 residues. CDR1 DFQATT and CDR2 SNEGSKA come from the germline V gene (reference sequence). DNA for the CDR3: TGCAGTGCCGGGGGCAGCTACGAGCAGTACTTC. Its translation: CSAGGSYEQYF.

The rearrangement joins TRBV3-1 to TRBJ2-7; 8 nucleotides match TRBD1. With V trimmed by 3 bases and J by 7 bases, 8 bases remained unmatched. Germline loops: CDR1 LGHDT, CDR2 YNNKEL (reference sequence). The CDR3 is made up of 14 amino acids. DNA for the CDR3: TGTGCCAGCAGCCAGTCGGACAGGGCGGGGGAGCAGTACTTC. The encoded protein is CASSQSDRAGEQYF.

This clone was found once. This chain connects TRBV11-2 to TRBJ1-2; a weak D match, TRBD1 (6 bases). Trimming shortened V by 5 bases and J by 7 bases, and 20 bases separated the two germline ends. The CDR3 has 15 amino acids. Germline CDR1 reads SGHAT; CDR2 reads FQNNGV. CDR3 amino acids: CASSNRHPGEGGYTF. CDR3 nucleotide sequence: TGTGCCAGCAGCAATCGACACCCAGGGGAAGGTGGCTACACCTTC.

The rearrangement joins TRBV5-1 to TRBJ1-1; 7 bases fit TRBD1. This CDR3 spans 14 amino acids. CDR1 is SGHRS, CDR2 YFSETQ, per germline. Trimming at V came to 4 bases and at J to 1 base, leaving 4 bases not matched to a gene. As DNA, the CDR3 is TGCGCCAGCAGCGAACAGGGGCGGAACACTGAAGCTTTCTTT. Translating it yields CASSEQGRNTEAFF. The full variable domain, completed using reference TRBV5-1 and TRBJ1-1, is KAGVTQTPRYLIKTRGQQVTLSCSPISGHRSVSWYQQTPGQGLQFLFEYFSETQRNKGNFPGRFSGRQFSNSRSEMNVSTLELGDSALYLCASSEQGRNTEAFFGQGTRLTVV.

This clone is categorized as medium-sized. Other nucleotide sequences from this sample produce the same CDR3. J is TRBJ2-1 and V is TRBV10-2; no reliable D call. The CDR3 has 10 amino acids. Trimming cost V 7 bases and J 7 bases, with 5 bases left between them. Germline V gene sequence: CDR1 WSHSY, CDR2 SAAADI. CDR3 nucleotide sequence: TGCGCCAGCAATAGGAATGAGCAGTTCTTC. Amino acid sequence: CASNRNEQFF.

This clone is medium-sized. This rearrangement joins TRBV28 to TRBJ2-7, with D possibly being TRBD1 (6 bases). V lost 5 bases and J 2 bases, leaving 13 bases between the germline ends. Germline CDR1 reads MDHEN; CDR2 reads SYDVKM. This CDR3 contains 14 residues. CDR3 coding DNA: TGTGCCAGCAGTCAGGGGTTTAAAGCCTACGAGCAGTACTTC. Protein product: CASSQGFKAYEQYF.